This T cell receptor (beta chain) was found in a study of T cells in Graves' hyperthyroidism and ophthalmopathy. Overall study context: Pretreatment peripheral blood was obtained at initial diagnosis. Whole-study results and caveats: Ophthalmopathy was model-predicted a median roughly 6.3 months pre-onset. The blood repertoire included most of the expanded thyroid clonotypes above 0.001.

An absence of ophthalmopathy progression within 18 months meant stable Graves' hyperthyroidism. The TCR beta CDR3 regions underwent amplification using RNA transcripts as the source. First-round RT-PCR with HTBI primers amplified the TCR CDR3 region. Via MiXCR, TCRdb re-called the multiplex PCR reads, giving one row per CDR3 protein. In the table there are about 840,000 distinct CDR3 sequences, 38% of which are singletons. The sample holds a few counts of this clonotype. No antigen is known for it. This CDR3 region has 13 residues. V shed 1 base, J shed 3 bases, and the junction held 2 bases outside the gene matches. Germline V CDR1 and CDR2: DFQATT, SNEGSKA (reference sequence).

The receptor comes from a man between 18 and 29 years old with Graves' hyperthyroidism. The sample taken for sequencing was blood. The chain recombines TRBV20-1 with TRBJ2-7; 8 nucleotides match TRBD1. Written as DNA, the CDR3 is TGCAGTGCTAGAGGGACAGGGCACTACGAGCAGTACTTC. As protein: CSARGTGHYEQYF.